Below, 14 T cell receptor beta chains from the same sample are listed, as sequenced in a study of blood T cell repertoires in COVID-19. Here immunoSEQ multiplex PCR was the method, and the copy in TCRdb shows in-frame clones only, minus some. The table lists some 120,000 clones, roughly four fifths of them singletons. Sequenced input: peripheral blood. The receptors here all came from a human donor in a cohort sampled during active COVID-19.

This clone was recorded once. The chain is built from TRBV6-5 and TRBJ1-2; TRBD1 aligns across 9 bases. Germline loops: CDR1 MNHEY, CDR2 SVGAGI. The CDR3 extends over 14 amino acids. J gave up 2 bases and V 6 bases, and 4 bases lay outside the gene matches. The CDR3 protein is CASRPGQGNYGYTF. The CDR3, as DNA: TGTGCCAGCAGGCCGGGACAGGGAAACTATGGCTACACCTTC.

V and J are TRBV13 and TRBJ2-7; 10 bases agree with TRBD2. This CDR3 spans 15 amino acids. Germline values: CDR1 PRHDT, CDR2 FYEKMQ (reference sequence). The V gene end was trimmed by 5 bases and the J gene end by 6 bases; junction bases not matched to a gene: 10. This CDR3 is CASSLPGVAGGEQYF. The DNA for the CDR3 is TGTGCCAGCAGCCTCCCGGGGGTAGCGGGGGGCGAGCAGTACTTC.

This clone was found a few times. V and J are TRBV5-1 and TRBJ2-7; 8 nucleotides agree with TRBD2. The CDR3 totals 13 residues. Germline CDR1 SGHRS, CDR2 YFSETQ. J lost 1 base, V lost 4 bases, and 1 base had no gene match. The CDR3 DNA reads TGCGCCAGCAGCATAGCGGGGTCCTACGAGCAGTACTTC. It codes for CASSIAGSYEQYF.

V usage is TRBV19 and J usage is TRBJ1-6; tentative D call: TRBD1 (6 bases). Trimming left V 8 bases short and J 1 base short, with 12 bases between. The CDR3 has 15 amino acids. Germline V gene data show CDR1 as LNHDA and CDR2 as SQIVND (reference sequence). The CDR3 region is CASVPTGSYNSPLHF. The CDR3 DNA follows: TGTGCCAGTGTACCGACAGGATCCTATAATTCACCCCTCCACTTT.

This clone was found once. The J gene is TRBJ2-3, the V gene TRBV4-2; unclear D gene. CDR1 is LGHNA and CDR2 is YNFKEQ in the germline V gene. The CDR3 is 14 residues long. Trimming left V 1 base short and J 5 bases short, with 10 bases between. CDR3 region: CASSQGSAGDTQYF. The CDR3 DNA is TGTGCCAGCAGCCAAGGCTCCGCAGGAGATACGCAGTATTTT.

The chain couples TRBV25-1 to TRBJ1-6; D is unresolved. V shed 2 bases and J shed 10 bases, with 6 bases lying between them. Germline CDR1 and CDR2: MGHDK and SYGVNS. The CDR3 sequence is 12 residues long. For the CDR3, the DNA is TGTGCCAGCAGTGAAGTGGGCTCACCCCTCCACTTT. Protein: CASSEVGSPLHF.

This clone is a singleton in its sample. The chain links TRBV7-2 to TRBJ1-3, with D hard to call. The germline V and J ends were trimmed by 1 base and 0 bases, with 13 bases remaining between them. Germline loops: CDR1 SGHTA, CDR2 FQGNSA. The CDR3 sequence is 17 residues long. The CDR3 loop is CASSLEARQYSGNTIYF. Here the CDR3 DNA reads TGTGCCAGCAGCTTAGAGGCCAGGCAATACTCTGGAAACACCATATATTTT.

The chain uses TRBV5-1 and TRBJ2-3; D may be TRBD2 (5 bases). CDR3 length equals 14 residues. The V end lost 4 bases, the J end lost 6 bases, and 15 bases lay between the germline ends. Germline-derived CDR1 and CDR2 are SGHRS and YFSETQ. CDR3 region: CASSTGGFGDTQYF. CDR3 in DNA: TGCGCCAGCAGCACCGGCGGGTTCGGCGATACGCAGTATTTT.

The chain combines TRBV6-6 with TRBJ1-6; tentative D call: TRBD1 (5 bases). The CDR3 has 14 amino acids. Trimming cost V 0 bases and J 7 bases, with 7 bases left between them. Germline V gene sequence: CDR1 MNHNY, CDR2 SVGAGI (reference sequence). This CDR3 reads CASSYSGVNSPLHF. DNA for the CDR3: TGTGCCAGCAGTTACTCAGGGGTGAATTCACCCCTCCACTTT.

This sequence joins TRBV7-2 and TRBJ1-4; D may be TRBD1 (5 bases). The germline gives CDR1 SGHTA, CDR2 FQGNSA. The CDR3 totals 15 residues. V lost 3 bases, J lost 8 bases, and 16 bases lay in between. The CDR3 protein is CASSLGPGSREKLFF. The CDR3 region has the DNA TGTGCCAGCAGCTTGGGGCCAGGGTCGAGGGAAAAACTGTTTTTT.

The gene calls are TRBV6-4 and TRBJ2-7; weak D call: TRBD2 (7 bases). V dropped 5 bases and J dropped 0 bases, with 17 bases sitting between them. CDR1 is MRHNA and CDR2 is SNTAGT in the germline V gene. The CDR3 is 16 amino acids. CDR3 DNA sequence: TGTGCCAGCAGTCCGTTCCCGGGGGGCTCCTCCTACGAGCAGTACTTC. Protein: CASSPFPGGSSYEQYF.

This chain uses TRBV3-1 (or the pseudogene TRBV3-2) with TRBJ2-1; D possibly corresponds to TRBD2 (6 bases). Germline V gene data show CDR1 as LGHDT and CDR2 as YNNKEL (reference sequence). The CDR3 length is 15 residues. Trimming pared 2 bases from V and 2 bases from J, leaving 10 bases between. CDR3 in amino acids: CASSQNGGAYNEQFF. In nucleotides, the CDR3 is TGTGCCAGCAGCCAAAACGGGGGAGCCTACAATGAGCAGTTCTTC.

The chain employs TRBV4-3 and TRBJ2-5; 7 bases agree with TRBD1. Trimming cost V 1 base and J 1 base; bases outside gene matches: 9. Per the germline V gene, CDR1 is LGHNA and CDR2 is YSLEER. This CDR3 spans 17 amino acids. The CDR3 sequence is CASSQGRTGRSQETQYF. The CDR3, as DNA: TGCGCCAGCAGCCAAGGGAGGACAGGCCGCTCCCAAGAGACCCAGTACTTC.

V and J are TRBV18 and TRBJ2-7, with 10 bases identical to TRBD1. The CDR3 is made up of 14 amino acids. V was pared by 6 bases and J by 4 bases, with 6 bases of the junction left unmatched. In germline, CDR1 is KGHSH, CDR2 LQKENI. CDR3: CASSGTGAGYEQYF. The CDR3 DNA follows: TGTGCCAGCTCCGGGACAGGGGCAGGATACGAGCAGTACTTC.